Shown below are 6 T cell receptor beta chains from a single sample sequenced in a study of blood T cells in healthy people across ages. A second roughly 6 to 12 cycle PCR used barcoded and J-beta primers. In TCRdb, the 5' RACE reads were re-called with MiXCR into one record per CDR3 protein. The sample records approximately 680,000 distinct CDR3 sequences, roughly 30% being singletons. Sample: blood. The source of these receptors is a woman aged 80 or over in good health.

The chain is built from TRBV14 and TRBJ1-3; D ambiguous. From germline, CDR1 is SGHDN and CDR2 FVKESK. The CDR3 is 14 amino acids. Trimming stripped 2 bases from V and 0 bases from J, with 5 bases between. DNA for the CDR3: TGTGCCAGCAGCCAACGACACTCTGGAAACACCATATATTTT. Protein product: CASSQRHSGNTIYF.

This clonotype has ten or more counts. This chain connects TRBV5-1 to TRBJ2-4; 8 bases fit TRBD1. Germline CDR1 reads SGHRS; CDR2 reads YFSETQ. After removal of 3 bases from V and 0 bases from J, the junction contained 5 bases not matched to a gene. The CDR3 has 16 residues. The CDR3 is CASSSGTGLAKNIQYF. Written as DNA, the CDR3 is TGCGCCAGCAGCTCAGGGACAGGACTAGCCAAAAACATTCAGTACTTC.

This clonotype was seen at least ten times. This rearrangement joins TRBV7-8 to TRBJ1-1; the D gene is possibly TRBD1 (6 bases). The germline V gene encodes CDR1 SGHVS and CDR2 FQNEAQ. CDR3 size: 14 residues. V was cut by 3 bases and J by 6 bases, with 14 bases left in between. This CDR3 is CASSFSDSNAEAFF. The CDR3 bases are TGTGCCAGCAGCTTCTCGGACAGCAACGCTGAAGCTTTCTTT.

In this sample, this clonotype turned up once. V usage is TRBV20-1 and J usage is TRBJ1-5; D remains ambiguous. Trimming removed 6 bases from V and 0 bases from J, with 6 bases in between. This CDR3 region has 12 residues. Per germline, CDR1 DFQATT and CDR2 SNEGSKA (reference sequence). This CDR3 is CSAVTSNQPQHF. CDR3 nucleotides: TGCAGTGCCGTGACTAGCAATCAGCCCCAGCATTTT.

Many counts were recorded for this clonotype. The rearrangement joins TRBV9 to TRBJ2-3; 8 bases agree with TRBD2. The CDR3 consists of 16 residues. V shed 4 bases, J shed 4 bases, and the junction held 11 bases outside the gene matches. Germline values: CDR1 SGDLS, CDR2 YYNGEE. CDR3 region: CASSPDGGGSADTQYF. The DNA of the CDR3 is TGTGCCAGCAGCCCAGACGGCGGGGGGTCGGCAGATACGCAGTATTTT.

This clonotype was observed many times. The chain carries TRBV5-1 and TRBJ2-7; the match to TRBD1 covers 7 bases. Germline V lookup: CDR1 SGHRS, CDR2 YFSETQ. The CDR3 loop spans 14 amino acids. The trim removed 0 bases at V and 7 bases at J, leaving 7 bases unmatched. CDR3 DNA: TGCGCCAGCAGCTTGGACAGGGGAGCTTTGGAGCAGTACTTC. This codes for CASSLDRGALEQYF.